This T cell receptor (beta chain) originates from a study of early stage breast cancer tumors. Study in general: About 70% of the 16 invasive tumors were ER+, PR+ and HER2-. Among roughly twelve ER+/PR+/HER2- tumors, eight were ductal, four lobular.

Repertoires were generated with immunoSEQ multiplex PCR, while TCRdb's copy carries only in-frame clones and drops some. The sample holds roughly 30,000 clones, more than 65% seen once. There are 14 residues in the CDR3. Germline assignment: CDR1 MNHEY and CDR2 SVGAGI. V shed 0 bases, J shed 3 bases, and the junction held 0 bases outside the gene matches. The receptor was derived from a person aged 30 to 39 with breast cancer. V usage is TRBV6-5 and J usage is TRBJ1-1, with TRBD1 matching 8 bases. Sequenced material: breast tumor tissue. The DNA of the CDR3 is TGTGCCAGCAGTTACTCGACAGGGGACACTGAAGCTTTCTTT. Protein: CASSYSTGDTEAFF.